What follows are 19 T cell receptor beta chains derived from one specimen sequenced in a study. Cells sorted as Tregs were CD4+, CD25+ and CD127-/low. TCRdb reprocessed the 5' RACE reads via MiXCR and lists one record per CDR3 protein. Seen here are some 40,000 distinct CDR3 sequences, 22% observed once, and the top ten hold 3.5% to 4.5%. The sequenced sample consisted of Tregs sorted from a lymph node. The receptors come from a female donor with breast cancer.

The chain uses TRBV20-1 and TRBJ2-5, with 12 nucleotides matching TRBD2. With V trimmed by 6 bases and J by 4 bases, 12 bases remained unmatched. Germline CDR1 DFQATT, CDR2 SNEGSKA (reference sequence). The CDR3 length is 16 residues. The CDR3 nucleotides are TGCAGTGCGGATTCCGGGACTAGCGGGTTTCGAGAGACCCAGTACTTC. This codes for CSADSGTSGFRETQYF.

This clonotype was recorded a few times. This sequence joins TRBV12-3 or TRBV12-4 and TRBJ2-5; no reliable D call. The CDR3 length is 13 residues. V shed 4 bases and J shed 0 bases, with 6 bases lying between them. The CDR3, as DNA: TGTGCCAGCAGTTGGCAGTACCAAGAGACCCAGTACTTC. It encodes CASSWQYQETQYF.

The rearrangement links TRBV24-1 to TRBJ2-3; 10 bases are a match to TRBD1. The CDR3 has 13 amino acids. V lost 8 bases and J lost 5; bases outside the gene matches: 3. Germline CDR1 is KGHDR and CDR2 is SFDVKD. CDR3 bases: TGTGCCACCATCGGACAGGGGGAAGATACGCAGTATTTT. This gives the protein CATIGQGEDTQYF.

This clonotype showed up just a few times. The V call is TRBV20-1, the J call TRBJ2-2, with 12 bases identical to TRBD2. The CDR3 consists of 16 residues. CDR1 DFQATT and CDR2 SNEGSKA come from the germline V gene (reference sequence). The junction had 9 bases not matched to a gene; V was cut back by 5 bases and J by 5 bases. CDR3 protein: CSAPRLAGVGTGELFF. CDR3 nucleotide sequence: TGCAGTGCTCCCCGACTAGCGGGAGTGGGGACCGGGGAGCTGTTTTTT.

The genes are TRBV19 and TRBJ2-1; 8 bases agree with TRBD2. CDR3 length equals 14 residues. After removal of 5 bases from V and 4 bases from J, the junction contained 4 bases not matched to a gene. Germline V lookup: CDR1 LNHDA, CDR2 SQIVND (reference sequence). CDR3 in DNA: TGTGCCAGTAGTCCCCAGCGGGAGTACAATGAGCAGTTCTTC. It specifies CASSPQREYNEQFF.

V is TRBV20-1 and J is TRBJ2-5, with D uncertain. V shed 7 bases and J shed 2 bases, with 8 bases lying between them. Germline CDR1 and CDR2: DFQATT and SNEGSKA (reference sequence). The CDR3 has 11 residues. The CDR3 loop reads CSGQNQETQYF. The CDR3 DNA reads TGCAGTGGCCAGAATCAAGAGACCCAGTACTTC.

V and J are TRBV27 and TRBJ2-2; D gene uncertain. Trimming shortened V by 5 bases and J by 3 bases, and 13 bases separated the two germline ends. The CDR3 consists of 15 residues. Germline CDR1 MNHEY, CDR2 SMNVEV (reference sequence). CDR3 bases: TGTGCCAGCAGTCCCGCGACGGGTGACACCGGGGAGCTGTTTTTT. Its translation: CASSPATGDTGELFF.

This clonotype was recorded many times. J is TRBJ2-3 and V is TRBV7-2; 9 bases map to TRBD1. Germline lookup yields CDR1 SGHTA and CDR2 FQGNSA. The CDR3 is 15 residues long. V shed 5 bases, J shed 2 bases, and the junction held 5 bases outside the gene matches. CDR3 sequence: CASSPGQGHTDTQYF. The CDR3 nucleotides are TGTGCCAGCAGCCCGGGACAGGGACACACAGATACGCAGTATTTT.

The chain joins TRBV7-9 to TRBJ2-7, with 7 bases aligning to TRBD2. The V gene's germline CDR1 is SEHNR and CDR2 FQNEAQ (reference sequence). The V segment lost 6 bases and the J segment 3 bases; nucleotides outside the gene matches: 14. The CDR3 has 16 residues. Here the CDR3 DNA reads TGTGCCAGCAGACGACTAACGGGAGGAGGCCTCTACGAGCAGTACTTC. Its protein product is CASRRLTGGGLYEQYF.

About this clonotype: The final CDR3 position lacks the conserved phenylalanine or tryptophan, pointing to a likely read error. The rearrangement uses TRBV7-2 and TRBJ2-7; 7 bases map to TRBD2. With V trimmed by 2 bases and J by 6 bases, 10 bases remained unmatched. This CDR3 is 15 amino acids long. From germline, CDR1 is SGHTA and CDR2 FQGNSA. The CDR3 region has the DNA TGTGCCAGCAGCTTACATGTTTCGGGGACTACCGAGCAGTACTCC. Its translation: CASSLHVSGTTEQYS.

This clonotype was seen only a few times. V and J are TRBV5-1 and TRBJ1-1, with D tentatively TRBD1 (6 bases). V was cut by 0 bases and J by 1 base, with 16 bases left in between. The CDR3 covers 17 residues. Per the germline V gene, CDR1 is SGHRS and CDR2 is YFSETQ. The CDR3 coding sequence is TGCGCCAGCAGCTTGGAGATCCGGGGGCTGGGGAACACTGAAGCTTTCTTT. Translating gives CASSLEIRGLGNTEAFF.

Comment on this clonotype: A much larger clonotype is one base distant, so this may be a read error. V is TRBV5-1 and J is TRBJ2-7; tentative D call: TRBD2 (6 bases). Per the germline V gene, CDR1 is SGHRS and CDR2 is YFSETQ. CDR3 length equals 18 residues. The germline V and J ends were trimmed by 1 base and 0 bases, with 20 bases remaining between them. CDR3 protein: CASSLKSPSRGSSYEQYF. The CDR3 nucleotides read TGCGCCAGCAGCTTGAAGTCCCCCTCGCGGGGAAGCTCCTACGAGCAGTACTTC.

This clonotype was counted many times. The chain joins TRBV20-1 to TRBJ2-4; 8 bases are shared with TRBD2. This CDR3 is 13 amino acids long. Germline V gene lookup returns CDR1 DFQATT and CDR2 SNEGSKA (reference sequence). V trimming: 6 bases; J trimming: 7 bases; junction bases outside the gene matches: 8. The CDR3 DNA sequence: TGCAGTGCGCGATGGACTAGCCGGAACATTCAGTACTTC. It translates to CSARWTSRNIQYF.

On this clonotype itself: One end of the junction varies from germline; a read error may be responsible. This chain uses TRBV7-9 with TRBJ1-1; D uncertain. Germline values: CDR1 SEHNR, CDR2 FQNEAQ (reference sequence). The CDR3 sequence is 13 residues long. CDR3 DNA sequence: TGTGCCAGCAGCTTATATGTGAACACTGAGGCTTTCTTT. It specifies CASSLYVNTEAFF.

V and J are TRBV12-3 or TRBV12-4 and TRBJ2-1; 11 positions agree with TRBD1. Unmatched junction bases numbered 2, after V lost 3 bases and J lost 4 bases. The CDR3 loop spans 15 amino acids. The CDR3 reads CASSLDRGRYNEQFF. CDR3 in DNA: TGTGCCAGCAGTTTGGACAGGGGGCGGTACAATGAGCAGTTCTTC.

This clonotype was picked up many times. J is TRBJ1-2 and V is TRBV20-1, with D unclear. Per germline, CDR1 DFQATT and CDR2 SNEGSKA (reference sequence). The V end lost 0 bases, the J end lost 4 bases, and 9 bases lay between the germline ends. The CDR3 has 13 amino acids. The CDR3: CSARDDRRYGYTF. CDR3 nucleotide sequence: TGCAGTGCTAGAGACGACCGGCGCTATGGCTACACCTTC.

The table lists this clonotype with many counts. The rearrangement joins TRBV12-3 or TRBV12-4 to TRBJ2-1; 9 nucleotides match TRBD2. The junction had 19 bases not matched to a gene; V was cut back by 3 bases and J by 13 bases. This CDR3 comprises 17 residues. CDR3: CASSLLFGTSFLTPQFF. The CDR3 DNA follows: TGTGCCAGCAGTTTGCTTTTTGGGACTAGCTTTCTCACGCCTCAGTTCTTC.

The chain couples TRBV7-2 to TRBJ1-6, with D possibly TRBD1 on 5 matching bases. The CDR3 length is 15 residues. V was shortened by 4 bases and J by 9 bases, with 16 bases between the two germline ends. Germline loops: CDR1 SGHTA, CDR2 FQGNSA. The CDR3, as DNA: TGTGCCAGCAGCTCCAGGGCCCCAAGGGGTTCACCCCTCCACTTT. Protein product: CASSSRAPRGSPLHF.

The chain carries TRBV7-2 and TRBJ1-5; D gene unclear. The CDR3 has 13 amino acids. V gave up 5 bases and J gave up 0 bases, with 5 bases separating them. Germline CDR1 reads SGHTA; CDR2 reads FQGNSA. The CDR3 nucleotides read TGTGCCAGCAGCCTCAATAGCAATCAGCCCCAGCATTTT. This encodes CASSLNSNQPQHF.